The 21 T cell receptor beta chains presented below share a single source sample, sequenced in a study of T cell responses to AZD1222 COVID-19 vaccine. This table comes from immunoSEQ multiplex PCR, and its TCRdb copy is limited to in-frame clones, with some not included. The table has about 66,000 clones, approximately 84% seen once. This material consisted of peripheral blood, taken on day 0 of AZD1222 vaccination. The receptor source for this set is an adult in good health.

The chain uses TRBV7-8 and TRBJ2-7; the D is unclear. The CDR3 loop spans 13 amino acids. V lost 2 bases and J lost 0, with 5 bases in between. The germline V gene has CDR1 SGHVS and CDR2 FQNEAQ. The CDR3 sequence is CASSLPTSYEQYF. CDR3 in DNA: TGTGCCAGCAGCTTACCAACCTCCTACGAGCAGTACTTC.

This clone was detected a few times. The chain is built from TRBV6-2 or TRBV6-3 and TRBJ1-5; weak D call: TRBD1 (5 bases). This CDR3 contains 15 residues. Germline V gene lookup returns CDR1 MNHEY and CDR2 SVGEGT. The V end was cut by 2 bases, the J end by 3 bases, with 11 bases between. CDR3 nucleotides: TGTGCCAGCAGTTACCGCTGGGGCCTCAATCAGCCCCAGCATTTT. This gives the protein CASSYRWGLNQPQHF.

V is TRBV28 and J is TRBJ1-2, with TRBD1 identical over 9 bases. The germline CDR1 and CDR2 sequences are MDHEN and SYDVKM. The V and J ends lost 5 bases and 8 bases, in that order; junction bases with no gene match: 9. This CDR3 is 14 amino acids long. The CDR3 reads CASSTGTGLRGYTF. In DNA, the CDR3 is TGTGCCAGCAGTACCGGGACAGGGCTGCGGGGCTACACCTTC.

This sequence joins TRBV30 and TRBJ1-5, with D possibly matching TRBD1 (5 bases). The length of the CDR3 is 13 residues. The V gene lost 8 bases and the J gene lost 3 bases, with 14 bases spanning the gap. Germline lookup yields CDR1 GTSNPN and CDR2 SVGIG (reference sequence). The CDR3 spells CALDRGNNQPQHF. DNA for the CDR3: TGTGCCCTGGATAGGGGAAACAATCAGCCCCAGCATTTT.

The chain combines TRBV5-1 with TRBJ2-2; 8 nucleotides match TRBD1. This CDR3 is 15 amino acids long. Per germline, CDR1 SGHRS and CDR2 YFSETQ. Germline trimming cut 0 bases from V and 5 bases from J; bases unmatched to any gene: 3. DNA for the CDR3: TGCGCCAGCAGCTTGGCAGGGGGCGAGACCGGGGAGCTGTTTTTT. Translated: CASSLAGGETGELFF.

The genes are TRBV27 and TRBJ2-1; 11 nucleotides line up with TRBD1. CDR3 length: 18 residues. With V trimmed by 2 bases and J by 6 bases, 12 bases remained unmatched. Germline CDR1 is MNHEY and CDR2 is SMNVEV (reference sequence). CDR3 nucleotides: TGTGCCAGCAGTTTAGCGTTTGTATGGGGACAGGGGGGCAATGAGCAGTTCTTC. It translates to CASSLAFVWGQGGNEQFF.

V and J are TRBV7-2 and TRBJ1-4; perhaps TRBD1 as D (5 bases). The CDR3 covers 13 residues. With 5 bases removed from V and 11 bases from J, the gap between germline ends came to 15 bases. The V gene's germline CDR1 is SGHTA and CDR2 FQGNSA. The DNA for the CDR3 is TGTGCCAGCAGCGCCGGGGGGGAGCGGAAACTGTTTTTT. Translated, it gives CASSAGGERKLFF.

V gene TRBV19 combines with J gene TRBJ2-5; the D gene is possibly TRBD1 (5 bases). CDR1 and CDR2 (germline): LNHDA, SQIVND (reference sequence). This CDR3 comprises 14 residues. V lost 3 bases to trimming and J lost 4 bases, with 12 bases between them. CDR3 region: CASSMDPQGETQYF. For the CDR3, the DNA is TGTGCCAGTAGTATGGATCCGCAGGGAGAGACCCAGTACTTC. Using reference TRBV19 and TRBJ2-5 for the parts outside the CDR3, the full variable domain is DGGITQSPKYLFRKEGQNVTLSCEQNLNHDAMYWYRQDPGQGLRLIYYSQIVNDFQKGDIAEGYSVSREKKESFPLTVTSAQKNPTAFYLCASSMDPQGETQYFGPGTRLLVL.

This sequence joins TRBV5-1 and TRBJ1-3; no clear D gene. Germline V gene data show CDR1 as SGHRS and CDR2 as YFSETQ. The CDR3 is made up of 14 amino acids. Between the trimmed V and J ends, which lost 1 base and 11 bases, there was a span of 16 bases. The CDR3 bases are TGCGCCAGCAGCTTGTCGTCCCCATCCCGGGCCATATATTTT. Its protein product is CASSLSSPSRAIYF. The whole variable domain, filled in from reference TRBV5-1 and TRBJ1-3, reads KAGVTQTPRYLIKTRGQQVTLSCSPISGHRSVSWYQQTPGQGLQFLFEYFSETQRNKGNFPGRFSGRQFSNSRSEMNVSTLELGDSALYLCASSLSSPSRAIYFGEGSWLTVV.

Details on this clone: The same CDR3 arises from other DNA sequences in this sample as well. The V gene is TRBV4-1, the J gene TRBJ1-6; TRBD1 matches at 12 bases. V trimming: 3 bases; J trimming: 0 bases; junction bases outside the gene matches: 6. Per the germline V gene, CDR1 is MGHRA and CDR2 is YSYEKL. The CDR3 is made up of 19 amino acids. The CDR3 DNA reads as TGCGCCAGCAGCCAGGGACAGGGGGCTGGAAGCTCCTATAATTCACCCCTCCACTTT. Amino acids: CASSQGQGAGSSYNSPLHF.

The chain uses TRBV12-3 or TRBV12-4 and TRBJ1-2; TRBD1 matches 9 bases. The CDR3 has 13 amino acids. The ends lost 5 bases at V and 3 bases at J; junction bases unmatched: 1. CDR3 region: CASSRDRDYGYTF. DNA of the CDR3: TGTGCCAGCAGTCGGGACAGGGACTATGGCTACACCTTC.

As DNA, the CDR3 is TGTGCCAGCAACCGAGGTGGTTCTGGAAACACCATATATTTT. This codes for CASNRGGSGNTIYF. V is TRBV5-4 and J is TRBJ1-3; D is uncertain. The CDR3 consists of 14 residues. Looked up from germline, CDR1 is SGHNT and CDR2 is YYREEE (reference sequence). Trimming took 6 bases from V and 1 from J, leaving 11 bases between them.

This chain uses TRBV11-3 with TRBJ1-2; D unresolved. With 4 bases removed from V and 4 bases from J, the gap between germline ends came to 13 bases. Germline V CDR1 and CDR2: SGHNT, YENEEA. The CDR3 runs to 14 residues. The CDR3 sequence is CASSSPGIGYGYTF. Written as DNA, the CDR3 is TGTGCCAGCAGCTCTCCCGGGATAGGCTATGGCTACACCTTC.

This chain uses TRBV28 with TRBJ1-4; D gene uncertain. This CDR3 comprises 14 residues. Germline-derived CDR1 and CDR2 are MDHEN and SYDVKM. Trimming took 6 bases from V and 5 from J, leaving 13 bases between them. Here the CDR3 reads CASRTAGGNEKLFF. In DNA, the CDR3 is TGTGCCAGCAGAACCGCCGGTGGGAATGAAAAACTGTTTTTT.

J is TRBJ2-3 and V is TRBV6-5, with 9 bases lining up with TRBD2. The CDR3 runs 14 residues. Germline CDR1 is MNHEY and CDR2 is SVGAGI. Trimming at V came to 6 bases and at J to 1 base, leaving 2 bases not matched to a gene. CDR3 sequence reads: CASRWTSGTDTQYF. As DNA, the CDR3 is TGTGCCAGCAGATGGACTAGCGGCACAGATACGCAGTATTTT.

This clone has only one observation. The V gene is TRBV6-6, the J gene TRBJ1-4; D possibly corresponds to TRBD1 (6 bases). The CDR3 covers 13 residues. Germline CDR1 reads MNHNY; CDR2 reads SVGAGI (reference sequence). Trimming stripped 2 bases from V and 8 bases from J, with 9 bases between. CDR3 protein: CASSYGRGEKLFF. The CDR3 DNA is TGTGCCAGCAGTTACGGGAGGGGGGAAAAACTGTTTTTT.

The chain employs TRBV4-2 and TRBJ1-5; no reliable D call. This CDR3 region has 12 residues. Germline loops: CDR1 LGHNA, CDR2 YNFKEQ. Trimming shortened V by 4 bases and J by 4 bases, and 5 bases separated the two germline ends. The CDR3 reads CASSPGNQPQHF. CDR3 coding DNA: TGTGCCAGCAGCCCGGGGAATCAGCCCCAGCATTTT.

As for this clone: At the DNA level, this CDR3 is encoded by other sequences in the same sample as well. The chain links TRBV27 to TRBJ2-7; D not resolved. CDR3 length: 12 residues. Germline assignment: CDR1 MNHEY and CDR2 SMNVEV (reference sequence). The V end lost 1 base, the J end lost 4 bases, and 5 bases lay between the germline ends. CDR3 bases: TGTGCCAGCAGTTTATTGGGGTACGAGCAGTACTTC. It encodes CASSLLGYEQYF.

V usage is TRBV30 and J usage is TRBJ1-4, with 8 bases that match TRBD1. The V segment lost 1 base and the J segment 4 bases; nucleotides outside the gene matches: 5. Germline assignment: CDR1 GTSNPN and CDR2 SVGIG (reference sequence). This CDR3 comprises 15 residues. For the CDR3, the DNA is TGTGCCTGGAGTGAGGGGACAGGACTTAATGAAAAACTGTTTTTT. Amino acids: CAWSEGTGLNEKLFF.

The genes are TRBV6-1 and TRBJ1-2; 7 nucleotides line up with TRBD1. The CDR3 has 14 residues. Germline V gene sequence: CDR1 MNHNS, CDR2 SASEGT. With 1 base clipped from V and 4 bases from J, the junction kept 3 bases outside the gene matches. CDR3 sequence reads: CASSEGTGPYGYTF. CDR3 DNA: TGTGCCAGCAGTGAAGGGACAGGCCCCTATGGCTACACCTTC.

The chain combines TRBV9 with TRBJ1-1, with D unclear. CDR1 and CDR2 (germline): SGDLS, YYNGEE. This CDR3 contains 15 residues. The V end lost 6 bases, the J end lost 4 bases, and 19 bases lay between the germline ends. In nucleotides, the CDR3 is TGTGCCAGCACTTTGTGGGCCCTTGGCGGCACTGAAGCTTTCTTT. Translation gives CASTLWALGGTEAFF.